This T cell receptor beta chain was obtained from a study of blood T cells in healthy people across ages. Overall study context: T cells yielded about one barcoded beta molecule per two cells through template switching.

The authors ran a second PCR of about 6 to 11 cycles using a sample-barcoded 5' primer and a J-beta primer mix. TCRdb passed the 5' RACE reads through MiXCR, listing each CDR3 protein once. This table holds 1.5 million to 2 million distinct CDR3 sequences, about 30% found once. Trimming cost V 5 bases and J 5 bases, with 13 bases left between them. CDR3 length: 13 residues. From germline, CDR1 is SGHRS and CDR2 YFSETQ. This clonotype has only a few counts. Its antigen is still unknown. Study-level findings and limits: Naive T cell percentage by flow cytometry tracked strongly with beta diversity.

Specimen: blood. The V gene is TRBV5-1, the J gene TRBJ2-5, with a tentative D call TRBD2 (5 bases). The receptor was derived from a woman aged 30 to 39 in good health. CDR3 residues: CASSRGLTETQYF. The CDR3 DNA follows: TGCGCCAGCAGTCGCGGACTGACGGAGACCCAGTACTTC. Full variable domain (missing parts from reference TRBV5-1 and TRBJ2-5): KAGVTQTPRYLIKTRGQQVTLSCSPISGHRSVSWYQQTPGQGLQFLFEYFSETQRNKGNFPGRFSGRQFSNSRSEMNVSTLELGDSALYLCASSRGLTETQYFGPGTRLLVL.